Detailed here is one T cell receptor beta chain. The data were obtained in a study of low-dose radiotherapy and immunotherapy resistance in tumors. Across the study: Treatment of Cohort 1 consisted of 0.5 Gy per fraction every 2 weeks, adding up to 6.5 Gy.

Time point of the sample: after trial treatment. Stated treatment: LDRT plus nivolumab, ipilimumab, low-dose cyclophosphamide and aspirin (RACIN trial). Primers used for first-strand cDNA, a TRAV- and TRBV-specific set, covered both alpha and beta chains. Using a constant-region primer together with a V-primer adapter, TCRs were subjected to 20 PCR cycles of amplification. Amplifying the isolated mRNA was done by in vitro transcription. TCRdb passed the reads through MiXCR, listing each CDR3 protein once. The table includes about 35,000 distinct CDR3 sequences, around 20% detected once. The germline gives CDR1 MDHEN, CDR2 SYDVKM. CDR3 length: 13 amino acids. Trimming removed 7 bases at V and 2 bases at J, with 10 bases between.

The chain couples TRBV28 to TRBJ2-3; D gene unclear. This specimen was PBMCs, taken after low-dose radiotherapy plus immunotherapy. This TCR was sampled from a female donor with ovarian cancer. CDR3 region: CASTVPFTDTQYF. Written as DNA, the CDR3 is TGTGCCAGCACAGTCCCCTTCACAGATACGCAGTATTTT.